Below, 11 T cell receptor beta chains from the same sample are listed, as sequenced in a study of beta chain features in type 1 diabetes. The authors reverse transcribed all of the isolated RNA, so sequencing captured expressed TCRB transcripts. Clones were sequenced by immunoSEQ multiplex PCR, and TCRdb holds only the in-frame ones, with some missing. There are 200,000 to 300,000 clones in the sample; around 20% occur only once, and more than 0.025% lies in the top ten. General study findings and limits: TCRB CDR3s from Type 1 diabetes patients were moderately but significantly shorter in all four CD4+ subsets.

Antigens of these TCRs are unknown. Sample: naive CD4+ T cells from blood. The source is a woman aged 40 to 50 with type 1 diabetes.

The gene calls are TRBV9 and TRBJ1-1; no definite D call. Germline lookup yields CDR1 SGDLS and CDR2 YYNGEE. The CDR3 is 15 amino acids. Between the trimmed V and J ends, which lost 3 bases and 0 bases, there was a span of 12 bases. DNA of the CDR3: TGTGCCAGCAGCGGCGGATCGGGATTGAACACTGAAGCTTTCTTT. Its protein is CASSGGSGLNTEAFF. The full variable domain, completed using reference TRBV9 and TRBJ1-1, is DSGVTQTPKHLITATGQRVTLRCSPRSGDLSVYWYQQSLDQGLQFLIQYYNGEERAKGNILERFSAQQFPDLHSELNLSSLELGDSALYFCASSGGSGLNTEAFFGQGTRLTVV.

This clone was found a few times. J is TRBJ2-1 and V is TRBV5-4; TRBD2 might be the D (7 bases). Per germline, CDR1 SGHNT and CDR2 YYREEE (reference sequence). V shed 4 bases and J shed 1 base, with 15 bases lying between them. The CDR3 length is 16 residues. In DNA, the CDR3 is TGTGCCAGCAGCCTCGGGGGGCCGCCTTCCTACAATGAGCAGTTCTTC. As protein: CASSLGGPPSYNEQFF.

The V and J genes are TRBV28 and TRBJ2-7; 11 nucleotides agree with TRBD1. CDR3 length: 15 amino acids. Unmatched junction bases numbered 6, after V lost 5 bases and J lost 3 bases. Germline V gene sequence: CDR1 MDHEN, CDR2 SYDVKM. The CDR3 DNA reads TGTGCCAGCAGTGACCCGGGACAGGGGGTCTACGAGCAGTACTTC. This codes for CASSDPGQGVYEQYF.

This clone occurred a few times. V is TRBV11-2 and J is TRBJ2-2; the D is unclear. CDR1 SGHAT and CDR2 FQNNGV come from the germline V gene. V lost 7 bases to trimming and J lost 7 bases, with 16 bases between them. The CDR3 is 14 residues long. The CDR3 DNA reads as TGTGCCAGCACCCCCCGCCGGGTGGTCGGGGAGCTGTTTTTT. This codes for CASTPRRVVGELFF.

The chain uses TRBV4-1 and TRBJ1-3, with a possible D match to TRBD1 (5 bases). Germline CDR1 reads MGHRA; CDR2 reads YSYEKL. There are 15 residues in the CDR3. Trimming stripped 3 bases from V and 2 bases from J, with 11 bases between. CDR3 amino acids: CASSQGQGPGNTIYF. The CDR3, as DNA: TGCGCCAGCAGCCAGGGGCAGGGCCCTGGAAACACCATATATTTT.

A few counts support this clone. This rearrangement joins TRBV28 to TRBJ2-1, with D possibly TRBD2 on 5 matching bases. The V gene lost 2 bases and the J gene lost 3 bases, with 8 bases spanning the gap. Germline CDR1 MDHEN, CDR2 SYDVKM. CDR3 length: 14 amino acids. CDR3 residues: CASSLDRGYNEQFF. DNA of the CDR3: TGTGCCAGCAGTTTAGATCGGGGCTACAATGAGCAGTTCTTC.

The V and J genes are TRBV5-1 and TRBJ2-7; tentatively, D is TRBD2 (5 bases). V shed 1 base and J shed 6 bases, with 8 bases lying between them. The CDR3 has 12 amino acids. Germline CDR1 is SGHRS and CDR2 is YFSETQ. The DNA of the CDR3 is TGCGCCAGCAGCTTGAGCGGCCCCGAGCAGTACTTC. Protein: CASSLSGPEQYF.

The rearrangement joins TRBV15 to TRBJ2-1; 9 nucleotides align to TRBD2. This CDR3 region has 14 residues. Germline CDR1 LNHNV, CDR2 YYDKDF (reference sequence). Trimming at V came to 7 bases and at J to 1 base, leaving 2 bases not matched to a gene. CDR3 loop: CATTLAGSYNEQFF. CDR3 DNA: TGTGCCACCACTCTAGCGGGATCCTACAATGAGCAGTTCTTC.

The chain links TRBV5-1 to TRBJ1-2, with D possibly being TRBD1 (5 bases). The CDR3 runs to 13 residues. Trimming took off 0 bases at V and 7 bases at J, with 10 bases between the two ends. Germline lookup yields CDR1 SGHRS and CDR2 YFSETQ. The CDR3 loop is CASSLAGGGGYTF. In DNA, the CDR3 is TGCGCCAGCAGCTTGGCCGGGGGAGGTGGCTACACCTTC.

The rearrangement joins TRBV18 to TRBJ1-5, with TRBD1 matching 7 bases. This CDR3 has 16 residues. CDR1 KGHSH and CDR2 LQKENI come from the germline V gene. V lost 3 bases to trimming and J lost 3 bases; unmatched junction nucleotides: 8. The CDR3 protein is CASSPEGQAFNQPQHF. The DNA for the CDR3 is TGTGCCAGCTCACCCGAAGGACAGGCCTTCAATCAGCCCCAGCATTTT. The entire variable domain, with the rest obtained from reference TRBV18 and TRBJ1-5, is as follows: NAGVMQNPRHLVRRRGQEARLRCSPMKGHSHVYWYRQLPEEGLKFMVYLQKENIIDESGMPKERFSAEFPKEGPSILRIQQVVRGDSAAYFCASSPEGQAFNQPQHFGDGTRLSIL.

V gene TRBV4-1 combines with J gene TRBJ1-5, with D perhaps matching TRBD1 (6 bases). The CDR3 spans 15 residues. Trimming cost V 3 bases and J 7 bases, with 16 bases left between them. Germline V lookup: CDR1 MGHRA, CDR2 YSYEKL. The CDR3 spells CASSHTLGGVQPQHF. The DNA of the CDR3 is TGCGCCAGCAGCCACACTTTAGGGGGGGTACAGCCCCAGCATTTT.